A single TCR beta chain is shown here with its context. Its cognate antigen is unknown. A J-beta primer mix and a sample-barcoded 5' primer were used in a second PCR of about 7 to 11 cycles. TCRdb reprocessed the 5' RACE reads via MiXCR and lists one record per CDR3 protein. The data hold about 1,400,000 distinct CDR3 sequences, with 42% observed a single time. The entry originates in a study of blood T cells in healthy people across ages. Broader study findings: Shifts in expanded clonotypes may have been confounded by donor CMV status, which was unknown.

Germline CDR1 and CDR2: LGHDT and YNNKEL (reference sequence). The CDR3 extends over 16 amino acids. Sequencing was carried out using blood. This clonotype was obtained from a woman younger than 35 in good health. V and J are TRBV3-1 and TRBJ2-1; either TRBD1 or TRBD2 may fit D (5 bases each). The J call may be wrong; the DNA end is better matched by TRBJ2-7. This CDR3 is CASSQPGTKSYNEQYF. The CDR3 DNA follows: TGTGCCAGCAGCCAACCCGGGACCAAGTCCTACAATGAGCAGTACTTC.